This paragraph reports one T cell receptor beta chain. Here immunoSEQ multiplex PCR was the method, and the copy in TCRdb shows in-frame clones only, minus some. The table has some 150,000 clones, around 84% seen once. The sample comes from a study of blood T cell repertoires in COVID-19. Study as a whole: Sites across the United States, Italy and Spain contributed samples from acute and convalescent COVID-19.

This CDR3 comprises 15 residues. Trimming cost V 0 bases and J 5 bases, with 13 bases left between them. CDR1 and CDR2 (germline): ENHRY, SYGVKD. The sequence came from a man aged 60 to 69 with active or convalescent COVID-19. This sequence joins TRBV10-3 and TRBJ2-5, with D tentatively TRBD2 (6 bases). The sequenced sample was peripheral blood. This chain's CDR3 is CAISESSNGGETQYF. The CDR3 coding sequence is TGTGCCATCAGTGAGTCGAGTAATGGAGGGGAGACCCAGTACTTC.